A selection of T cell receptor beta chains follows, all from one sample in a study of shared clonotypes between healthy human individuals. TCRdb keeps only in-frame clones here, not all; method: immunoSEQ multiplex PCR. The sample includes roughly 1,500,000 clones, 97% to 99% seen only once; the top ten take 0.36%. Sequenced sample: naive CD4+ T cells sorted from blood. The receptors originated from a man between 25 and 39 years old in good health. The CDR3 runs from the conserved cysteine through the conserved F or W. The order of the fields is clone size, D gene, J gene, V gene, CDR3 protein, CDR3 DNA. The D gene is left open where the match is weak. The listing skips clone size in some rows; elsewhere it reads once, few, many or a size class.

abundance: once
d_gene: NA
j_gene: TRBJ2-7
v_gene: TRBV9
CDR3aa: CASSARQGLPYEQYF
CDR3nt: TGTGCCAGCAGCGCCCGTCAGGGGCTACCCTACGAGCAGTACTTC

abundance: NA
d_gene: NA
j_gene: TRBJ1-5
v_gene: TRBV15
CDR3aa: CATRAGRVITSPQHF
CDR3nt: TGTGCCACCAGAGCGGGGAGGGTAATAACATCGCCCCAGCATTTT

abundance: NA
d_gene: NA
j_gene: TRBJ2-7
v_gene: TRBV28
CDR3aa: CASSFIAGAAYEQYF
CDR3nt: TGTGCCAGCAGTTTTATCGCCGGGGCGGCCTACGAGCAGTACTTC

abundance: once
d_gene: NA
j_gene: TRBJ2-7
v_gene: TRBV2
CDR3aa: CASSDSHGEQYF
CDR3nt: TGTGCCAGCAGTGACTCCCATGGCGAGCAGTACTTC

abundance: once
d_gene: TRBD2
j_gene: TRBJ2-1
v_gene: TRBV11-2
CDR3aa: CASSKRESYNEQFF
CDR3nt: TGTGCCAGCAGTAAGCGGGAGTCTTACAATGAGCAGTTCTTC

abundance: NA
d_gene: TRBD1
j_gene: TRBJ1-2
v_gene: TRBV11-2
CDR3aa: CASSRGQGETYGYTF
CDR3nt: TGTGCCAGCAGCCGCGGACAGGGAGAAACCTATGGCTACACCTTC

abundance: once
d_gene: TRBD2
j_gene: TRBJ2-7
v_gene: TRBV28
CDR3aa: CASRRTSGRIYEQYF
CDR3nt: TGTGCCAGCAGACGGACTAGCGGGAGGATCTACGAGCAGTACTTC

abundance: NA
d_gene: NA
j_gene: TRBJ1-5
v_gene: TRBV6-1
CDR3aa: CASSSDRKYQPQHF
CDR3nt: TGTGCCAGCAGTTCCGACAGGAAATATCAGCCCCAGCATTTT

abundance: NA
d_gene: NA
j_gene: TRBJ2-7
v_gene: TRBV6-5
CDR3aa: CASRDPGIYEQYF
CDR3nt: TGTGCCAGCAGGGACCCGGGGATCTACGAGCAGTACTTC

abundance: once
d_gene: TRBD2
j_gene: TRBJ2-1
v_gene: TRBV7-9
CDR3aa: CASSLSGSMDEQFF
CDR3nt: TGTGCCAGCAGCCTTAGCGGGAGTATGGATGAGCAGTTCTTC

abundance: once
d_gene: TRBD1
j_gene: TRBJ2-1
v_gene: TRBV9
CDR3aa: CASSVGQVYNEQFF
CDR3nt: TGTGCCAGCAGCGTCGGACAGGTCTACAATGAGCAGTTCTTC

abundance: NA
d_gene: TRBD1
j_gene: TRBJ1-5
v_gene: TRBV5-5
CDR3aa: CASSLEWTGDNQPQHF
CDR3nt: TGTGCCAGCAGCTTGGAGTGGACAGGGGACAATCAGCCCCAGCATTTT

abundance: NA
d_gene: TRBD1
j_gene: TRBJ1-2
v_gene: TRBV7-9
CDR3aa: CASSFRDRFGYTF
CDR3nt: TGTGCCAGCAGCTTCCGGGACAGATTTGGCTACACCTTC

abundance: NA
d_gene: TRBD2
j_gene: TRBJ2-5
v_gene: TRBV12-5
CDR3aa: CASGWGGGETQYF
CDR3nt: TGTGCTAGTGGTTGGGGGGGAGGAGAGACCCAGTACTTC

abundance: NA
d_gene: NA
j_gene: TRBJ2-1
v_gene: TRBV2
CDR3aa: CATSLGSNEQFF
CDR3nt: TGTGCCACCAGTTTGGGCTCCAATGAGCAGTTCTTC

abundance: NA
d_gene: NA
j_gene: TRBJ1-2
v_gene: TRBV6-5
CDR3aa: CASTGTYGYTF
CDR3nt: TGTGCCAGCACAGGAACCTATGGCTACACCTTC

abundance: NA
d_gene: TRBD2
j_gene: TRBJ2-7
v_gene: TRBV6-5
CDR3aa: CASSSGGGPYEQYF
CDR3nt: TGTGCCAGCAGTTCGGGCGGGGGGCCCTACGAGCAGTACTTC

abundance: NA
d_gene: NA
j_gene: TRBJ2-1
v_gene: TRBV5-6
CDR3aa: CASSLGVTRGRTIYNEQFF
CDR3nt: TGTGCCAGCAGCTTGGGGGTGACAAGGGGGAGAACCATTTACAATGAGCAGTTCTTC

abundance: NA
d_gene: TRBD1
j_gene: TRBJ1-1
v_gene: TRBV7-2
CDR3aa: CASSLSRSGGIAFF
CDR3nt: TGTGCCAGCAGCTTATCCCGGTCAGGGGGTATTGCTTTCTTT

abundance: NA
d_gene: NA
j_gene: TRBJ1-1
v_gene: TRBV5-5
CDR3aa: CASSTPVGQSPEAFF
CDR3nt: TGTGCCAGCAGCACGCCGGTAGGGCAATCCCCTGAAGCTTTCTTT

abundance: NA
d_gene: NA
j_gene: TRBJ2-3
v_gene: TRBV19
CDR3aa: CASSPQTALSTDTQYF
CDR3nt: TGTGCCAGTAGTCCCCAGACTGCCCTTAGCACAGATACGCAGTATTTT

abundance: NA
d_gene: NA
j_gene: TRBJ1-3
v_gene: TRBV19
CDR3aa: CASSILHSNSGNTIYF
CDR3nt: TGTGCCAGTAGTATCCTCCACAGCAACTCTGGAAACACCATATATTTT

abundance: NA
d_gene: TRBD1
j_gene: TRBJ1-5
v_gene: TRBV28
CDR3aa: CASSRGQGNQPQHF
CDR3nt: TGTGCCAGCAGTAGGGGACAGGGGAATCAGCCCCAGCATTTT

abundance: NA
d_gene: NA
j_gene: TRBJ1-4
v_gene: TRBV7-2
CDR3aa: CASTSGLREKLFF
CDR3nt: TGTGCCAGCACATCGGGGCTGCGGGAAAAACTGTTTTTT

abundance: NA
d_gene: NA
j_gene: TRBJ1-5
v_gene: TRBV4-1
CDR3aa: CASSQGEWQPQHF
CDR3nt: TGCGCCAGCAGCCAAGGAGAATGGCAGCCCCAGCATTTT